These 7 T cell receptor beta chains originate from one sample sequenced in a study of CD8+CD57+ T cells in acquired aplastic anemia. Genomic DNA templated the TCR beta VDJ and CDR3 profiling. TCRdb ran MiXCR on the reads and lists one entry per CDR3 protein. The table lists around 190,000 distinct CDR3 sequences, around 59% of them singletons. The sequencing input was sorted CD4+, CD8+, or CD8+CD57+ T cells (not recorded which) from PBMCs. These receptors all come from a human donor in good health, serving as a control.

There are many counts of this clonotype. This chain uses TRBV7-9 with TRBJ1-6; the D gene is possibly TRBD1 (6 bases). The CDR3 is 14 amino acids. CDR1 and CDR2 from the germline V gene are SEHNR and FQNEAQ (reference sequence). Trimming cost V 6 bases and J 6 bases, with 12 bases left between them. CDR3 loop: CASSEQGGNSPLHF. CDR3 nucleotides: TGTGCCAGCAGTGAACAGGGAGGTAATTCACCCCTCCACTTT.

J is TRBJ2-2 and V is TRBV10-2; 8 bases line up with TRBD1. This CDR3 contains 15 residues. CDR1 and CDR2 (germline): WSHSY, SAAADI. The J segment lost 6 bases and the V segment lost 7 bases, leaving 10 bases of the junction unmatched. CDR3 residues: CASNAGTGDSGELFF. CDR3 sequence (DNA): TGCGCCAGCAACGCCGGGACAGGCGATTCCGGGGAGCTGTTTTTT.

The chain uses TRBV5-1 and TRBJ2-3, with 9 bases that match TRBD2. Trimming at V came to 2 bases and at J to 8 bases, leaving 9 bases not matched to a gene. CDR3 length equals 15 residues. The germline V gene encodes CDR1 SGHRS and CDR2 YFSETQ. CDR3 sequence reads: CASSLTSGSLGTQYF. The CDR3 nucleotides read TGCGCCAGCAGCTTAACTAGCGGGTCCCTGGGTACGCAGTATTTT.

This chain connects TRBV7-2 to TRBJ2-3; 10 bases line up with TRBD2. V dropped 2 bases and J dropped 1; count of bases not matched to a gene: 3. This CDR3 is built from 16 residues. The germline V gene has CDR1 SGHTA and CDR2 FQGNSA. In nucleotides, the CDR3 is TGTGCCAGCAGCTTAAGCCTAGCGGGAGGCACAGATACGCAGTATTTT. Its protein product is CASSLSLAGGTDTQYF.

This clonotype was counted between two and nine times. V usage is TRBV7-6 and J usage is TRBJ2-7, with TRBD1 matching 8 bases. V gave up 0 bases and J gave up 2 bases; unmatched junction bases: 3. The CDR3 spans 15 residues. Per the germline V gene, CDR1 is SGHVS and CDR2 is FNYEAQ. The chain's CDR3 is CASSLAPGQAYEQYF. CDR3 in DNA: TGTGCCAGCAGCTTAGCTCCGGGACAGGCCTACGAGCAGTACTTC.

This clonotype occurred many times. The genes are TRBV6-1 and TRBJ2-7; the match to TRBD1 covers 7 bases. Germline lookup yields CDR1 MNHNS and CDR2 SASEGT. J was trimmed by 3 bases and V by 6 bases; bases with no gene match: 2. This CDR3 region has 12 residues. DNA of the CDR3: TGTGCCAGCAGACAGGGGTACTACGAGCAGTACTTC. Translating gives CASRQGYYEQYF.

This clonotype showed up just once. CDR3 residues: CASSKGQGQPQHF. The DNA of the CDR3 is TGTGCCAGCAGCAAAGGACAGGGACAGCCCCAGCATTTT. The V call is TRBV6-2 or TRBV6-3, the J call TRBJ1-5, with TRBD1 matching over 8 bases. The CDR3 extends over 13 amino acids. Germline V gene sequence: CDR1 MNHEY, CDR2 SVGEGT. V was clipped by 6 bases and J by 7 bases; unmatched bases: 5.